These T cell receptor beta chains were read from a single sample in a study of blood T cell repertoires in COVID-19. Sequencing used immunoSEQ multiplex PCR; TCRdb keeps in-frame clones, though not all of them. The sample consists of 15,000 to 20,000 clones, 86% of them appearing once. Input material: peripheral blood. The receptors originated from a human donor with active COVID-19. The donor label of this sample is uncertain. CDR3s include the opening cysteine and the closing phenylalanine or tryptophan. Fields, in order: CDR3 length, J gene, V gene, clone size, D gene, CDR3 protein, CDR3 DNA. D genes are given only for firm matches. Not every row has a clone size; where given, it reads once, few, many or a size class.

>14|TRBJ2-5|TRBV9|NA|NA
CASSPGDLQETQYF
TGTGCCAGCAGCCCGGGGGACTTACAAGAGACCCAGTACTTC
>16|TRBJ2-1|TRBV7-8|NA|NA
CASSSPGRGSYNEQFF
TGTGCCAGCAGCTCCCCCGGCAGGGGATCCTACAATGAGCAGTTCTTC
>15|TRBJ1-5|TRBV6-1|few|TRBD1
CASSEVAGGKQPQHF
TGTGCCAGCAGTGAAGTGGCAGGGGGCAAGCAGCCCCAGCATTTT
>14|TRBJ1-2|TRBV2|NA|NA
CASSEVNPGYGYTF
TGTGCCAGCAGTGAGGTCAATCCGGGCTATGGCTACACCTTC
>14|TRBJ2-3|TRBV4-2|NA|TRBD2
CASSQRREGDTQYF
TGTGCCAGCAGCCAGCGCCGGGAGGGAGATACGCAGTATTTT
>15|TRBJ1-5|TRBV12-2|NA|NA
CASRLAPGHVWPQHF
TGTGCAAGTCGCTTAGCGCCGGGACACGTCTGGCCCCAGCATTTT
>17|TRBJ2-1|TRBV7-6|NA|TRBD2
CASSPLRLAGVSNEQFF
TGTGCCAGCAGCCCACTCAGACTAGCGGGGGTCAGCAATGAGCAGTTCTTC
>15|TRBJ2-3|TRBV9|NA|TRBD2
CASSSRLAGTDTQYF
TGTGCCAGCAGCTCCCGACTAGCGGGCACAGATACGCAGTATTTT
>13|TRBJ2-7|TRBV12-3/TRBV12-4|NA|NA
CASSRDSSYEQYF
TGTGCCAGTTCGAGGGACTCCTCCTACGAGCAGTACTTC
>14|TRBJ1-5|TRBV24-1|NA|NA
CATSAGVGDQPQHF
TGTGCCACCAGTGCAGGGGTAGGCGATCAGCCCCAGCATTTT
>15|TRBJ2-5|TRBV7-2|NA|TRBD2
CASSPADPGGETQYF
TGTGCCAGCAGCCCGGCCGACCCGGGGGGGGAGACCCAGTACTTC
>17|TRBJ1-3|TRBV18|NA|NA
CASSPWTPANSGNTIYF
TGTGCCAGCTCTCCGTGGACACCTGCCAACTCTGGAAACACCATATATTTT
>13|TRBJ1-5|TRBV7-9|few|NA
CASSLSVDQPQHF
TGTGCCAGCAGCTTGAGTGTGGATCAGCCCCAGCATTTT
>15|TRBJ2-7|TRBV29-1|NA|TRBD1
CSVVGTGGDFYEQYF
TGCAGCGTTGTAGGGACAGGGGGCGATTTCTACGAGCAGTACTTC
>18|TRBJ1-6|TRBV3-1/TRBV3-2|NA|NA
CASSQVAFTSSYNSPLHF
TGTGCCAGCAGCCAAGTCGCTTTTACCAGCTCCTATAATTCACCCCTCCACTTT
>16|TRBJ2-2|TRBV4-3|NA|TRBD2
CASSQDSGGNTGELFF
TGCGCCAGCAGCCAAGACTCGGGAGGGAACACCGGGGAGCTGTTTTTT
>17|TRBJ1-3|TRBV7-9|NA|NA
CASGPGGHLNSGNTIYF
TGTGCCAGCGGCCCTGGGGGACACTTAAACTCTGGAAACACCATATATTTT
>15|TRBJ1-4|TRBV9|NA|NA
CASSGHGGYNEKLFF
TGTGCCAGCAGCGGACATGGGGGGTATAATGAAAAACTGTTTTTT